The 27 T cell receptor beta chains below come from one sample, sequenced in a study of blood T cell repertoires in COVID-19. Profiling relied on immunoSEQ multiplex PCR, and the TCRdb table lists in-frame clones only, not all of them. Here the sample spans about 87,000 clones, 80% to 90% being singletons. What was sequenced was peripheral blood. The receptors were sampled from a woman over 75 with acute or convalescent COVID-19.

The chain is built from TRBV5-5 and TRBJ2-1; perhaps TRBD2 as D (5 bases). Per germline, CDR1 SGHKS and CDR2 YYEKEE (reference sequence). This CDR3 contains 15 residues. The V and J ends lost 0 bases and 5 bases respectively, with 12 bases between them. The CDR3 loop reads CASSLGQLVHNEQFF. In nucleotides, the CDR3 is TGTGCCAGCAGCTTGGGGCAACTAGTCCACAATGAGCAGTTCTTC.

CDR3 nucleotide sequence: TGCGCCAGCAGCCCTAGGACTGACTTCAATGAAAAACTGTTTTTT. Translating it yields CASSPRTDFNEKLFF. The rearrangement uses TRBV4-3 and TRBJ1-4; D gene unclear. This CDR3 has 15 amino acids. V was pared by 4 bases and J by 5 bases, with 14 bases between. Germline lookup yields CDR1 LGHNA and CDR2 YSLEER.

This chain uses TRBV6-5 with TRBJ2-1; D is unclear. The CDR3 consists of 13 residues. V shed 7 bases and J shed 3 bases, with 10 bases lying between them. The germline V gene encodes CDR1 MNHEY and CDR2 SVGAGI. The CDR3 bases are TGTGCCAGCAACGAAGGCGGCTACAATGAGCAGTTCTTC. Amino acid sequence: CASNEGGYNEQFF.

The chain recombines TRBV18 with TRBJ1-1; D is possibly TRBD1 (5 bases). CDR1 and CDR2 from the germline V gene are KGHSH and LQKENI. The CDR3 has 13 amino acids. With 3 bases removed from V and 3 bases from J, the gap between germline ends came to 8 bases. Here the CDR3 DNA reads TGTGCCAGCTCACCTGTCAGGGACACTGAAGCTTTCTTT. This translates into CASSPVRDTEAFF. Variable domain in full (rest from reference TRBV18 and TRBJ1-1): NAGVMQNPRHLVRRRGQEARLRCSPMKGHSHVYWYRQLPEEGLKFMVYLQKENIIDESGMPKERFSAEFPKEGPSILRIQQVVRGDSAAYFCASSPVRDTEAFFGQGTRLTVV.

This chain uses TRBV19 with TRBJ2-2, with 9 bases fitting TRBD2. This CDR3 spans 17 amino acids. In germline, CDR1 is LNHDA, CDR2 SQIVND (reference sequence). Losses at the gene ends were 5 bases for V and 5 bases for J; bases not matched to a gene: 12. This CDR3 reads CASSDASGVVRTGELFF. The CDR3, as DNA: TGTGCCAGTAGTGATGCTAGCGGGGTGGTGAGGACCGGGGAGCTGTTTTTT.

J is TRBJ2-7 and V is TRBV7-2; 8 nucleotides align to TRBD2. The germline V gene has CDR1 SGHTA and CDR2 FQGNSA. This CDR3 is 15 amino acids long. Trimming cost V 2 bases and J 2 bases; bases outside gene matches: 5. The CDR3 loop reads CASSLSGAGAYEQYF. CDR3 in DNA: TGTGCCAGCAGCTTATCGGGAGCGGGAGCCTACGAGCAGTACTTC. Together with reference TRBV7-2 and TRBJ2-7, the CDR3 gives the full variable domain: GAGVSQSPSNKVTEKGKDVELRCDPISGHTALYWYRQSLGQGLEFLIYFQGNSAPDKSGLPSDRFSAERTGGSVSTLTIQRTQQEDSAVYLCASSLSGAGAYEQYFGPGTRLTVT.

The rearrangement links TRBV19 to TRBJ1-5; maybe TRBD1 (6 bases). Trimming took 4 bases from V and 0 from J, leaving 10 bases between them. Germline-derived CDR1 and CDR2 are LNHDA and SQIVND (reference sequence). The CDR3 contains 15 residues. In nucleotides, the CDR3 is TGTGCCAGTAGTAATGGACAGAGTAGCAATCAGCCCCAGCATTTT. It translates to CASSNGQSSNQPQHF.

For the CDR3, the DNA is TGTGCCAGCAGCCCCGAGTCGGGTTGGAACATTCAGTACTTC. It codes for CASSPESGWNIQYF. The chain carries TRBV6-5 and TRBJ2-4; D is uncertain. The ends were cut back, 6 bases at V and 7 bases at J, with 16 bases in the middle. Germline CDR1 is MNHEY and CDR2 is SVGAGI. The CDR3 runs 14 residues.

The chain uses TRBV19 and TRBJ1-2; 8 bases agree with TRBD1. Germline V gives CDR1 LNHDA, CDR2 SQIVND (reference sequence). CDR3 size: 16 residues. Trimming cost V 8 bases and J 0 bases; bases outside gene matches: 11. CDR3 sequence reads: CASQGWTGQANYGYTF. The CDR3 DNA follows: TGTGCCAGTCAAGGGTGGACAGGGCAAGCTAACTATGGCTACACCTTC.

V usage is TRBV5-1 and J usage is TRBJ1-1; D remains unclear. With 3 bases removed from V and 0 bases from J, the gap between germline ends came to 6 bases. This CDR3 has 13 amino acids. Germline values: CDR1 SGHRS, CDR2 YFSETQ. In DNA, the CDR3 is TGCGCCAGCAGCTGGGAGATGAACACTGAAGCTTTCTTT. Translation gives CASSWEMNTEAFF.

CDR3 residues: CASSNGLGTDTQYF. CDR3 DNA: TGTGCCAGCAGCAATGGACTGGGCACAGATACGCAGTATTTT. The chain couples TRBV7-2 to TRBJ2-3; tentatively, D is TRBD2 (5 bases). The ends were cut back, 5 bases at V and 1 base at J, with 10 bases in the middle. Germline lookup yields CDR1 SGHTA and CDR2 FQGNSA. The CDR3 is 14 residues long.

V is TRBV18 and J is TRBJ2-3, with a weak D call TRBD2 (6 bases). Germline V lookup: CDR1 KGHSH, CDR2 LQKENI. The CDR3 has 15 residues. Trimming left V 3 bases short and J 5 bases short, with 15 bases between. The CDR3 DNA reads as TGTGCCAGCTCACCTCGGGCTAGCGAGGAAGATACGCAGTATTTT. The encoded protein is CASSPRASEEDTQYF.

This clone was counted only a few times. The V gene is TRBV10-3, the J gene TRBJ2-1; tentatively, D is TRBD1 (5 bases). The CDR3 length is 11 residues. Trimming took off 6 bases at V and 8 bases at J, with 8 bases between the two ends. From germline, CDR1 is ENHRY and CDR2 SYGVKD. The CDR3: CAISFRDEQFF. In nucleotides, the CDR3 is TGTGCCATCAGCTTCAGGGATGAGCAGTTCTTC.

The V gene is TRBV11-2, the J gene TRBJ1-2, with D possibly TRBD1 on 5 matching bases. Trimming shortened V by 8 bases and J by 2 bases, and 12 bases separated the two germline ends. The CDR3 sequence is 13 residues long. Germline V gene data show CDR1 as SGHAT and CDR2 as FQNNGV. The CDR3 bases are TGTGCCAGCCTAGGGGCGGCAAACTATGGCTACACCTTC. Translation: CASLGAANYGYTF.

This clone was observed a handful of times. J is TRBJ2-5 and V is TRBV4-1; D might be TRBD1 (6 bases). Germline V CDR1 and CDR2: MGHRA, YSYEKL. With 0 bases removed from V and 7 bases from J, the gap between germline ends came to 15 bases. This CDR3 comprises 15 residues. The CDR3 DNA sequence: TGCGCCAGCAGCCAAGAGGGGGCTACCTTAGGGACCCAGTACTTC. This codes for CASSQEGATLGTQYF.

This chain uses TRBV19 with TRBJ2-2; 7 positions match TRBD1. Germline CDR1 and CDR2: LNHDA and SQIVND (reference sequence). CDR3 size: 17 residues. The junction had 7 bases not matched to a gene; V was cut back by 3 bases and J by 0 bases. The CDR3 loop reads CASSIYGTAPNTGELFF. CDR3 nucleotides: TGTGCCAGTAGTATTTATGGGACAGCTCCGAACACCGGGGAGCTGTTTTTT.

CDR3 residues: CAWSVGEKLFF. The CDR3 DNA follows: TGTGCCTGGAGTGTCGGGGAAAAACTGTTTTTT. This chain uses TRBV30 with TRBJ1-4, with D hard to call. CDR1 is GTSNPN and CDR2 is SVGIG in the germline V gene (reference sequence). The CDR3 is made up of 11 amino acids. V shed 0 bases and J shed 8 bases, with 4 bases lying between them.

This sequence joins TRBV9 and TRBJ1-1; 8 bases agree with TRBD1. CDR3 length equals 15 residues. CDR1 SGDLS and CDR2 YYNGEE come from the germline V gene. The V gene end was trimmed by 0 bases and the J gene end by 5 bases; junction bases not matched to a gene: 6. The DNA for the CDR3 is TGTGCCAGCAGCGTAGCGCCAGGGGGCATAACTGAAGCTTTCTTT. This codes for CASSVAPGGITEAFF.

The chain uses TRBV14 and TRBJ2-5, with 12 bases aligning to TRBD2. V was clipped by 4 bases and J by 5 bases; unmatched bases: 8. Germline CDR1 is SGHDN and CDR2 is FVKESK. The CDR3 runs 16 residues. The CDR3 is CASSPSLAGGGETQYF. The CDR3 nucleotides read TGTGCCAGCAGCCCCTCTCTAGCGGGAGGGGGTGAGACCCAGTACTTC.

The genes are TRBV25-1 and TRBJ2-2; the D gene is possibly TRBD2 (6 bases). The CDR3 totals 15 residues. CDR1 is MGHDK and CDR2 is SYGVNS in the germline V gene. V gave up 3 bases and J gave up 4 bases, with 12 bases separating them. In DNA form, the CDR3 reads TGTGCCAGCAGTGACCCCGGGACTCTCACCGGGGAGCTGTTTTTT. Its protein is CASSDPGTLTGELFF.

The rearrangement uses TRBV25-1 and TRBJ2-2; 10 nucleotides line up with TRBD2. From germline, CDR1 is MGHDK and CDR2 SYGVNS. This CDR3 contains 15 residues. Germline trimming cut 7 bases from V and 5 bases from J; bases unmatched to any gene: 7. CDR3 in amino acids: CASNQAGGLTGELFF. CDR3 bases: TGTGCCAGCAATCAAGCGGGGGGGCTTACCGGGGAGCTGTTTTTT.

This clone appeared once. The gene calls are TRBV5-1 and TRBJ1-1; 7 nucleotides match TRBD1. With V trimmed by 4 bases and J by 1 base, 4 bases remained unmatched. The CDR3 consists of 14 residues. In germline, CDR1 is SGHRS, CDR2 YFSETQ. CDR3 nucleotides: TGCGCCAGCAGCCTAGGGGGCTCGAACACTGAAGCTTTCTTT. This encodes CASSLGGSNTEAFF.

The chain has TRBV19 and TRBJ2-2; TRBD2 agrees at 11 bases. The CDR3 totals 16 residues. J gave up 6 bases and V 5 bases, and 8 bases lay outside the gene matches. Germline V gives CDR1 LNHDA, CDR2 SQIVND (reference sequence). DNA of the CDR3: TGTGCCAGTAGTCTACTAGCGGGAGTAGCGGCCGGGGAGCTGTTTTTT. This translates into CASSLLAGVAAGELFF.

The CDR3 is CASSWTGANTEAFF. The CDR3 nucleotides are TGTGCCAGCAGTTGGACAGGGGCGAACACTGAAGCTTTCTTT. This chain links TRBV6-5 with TRBJ1-1; 9 bases fit TRBD1. Unmatched junction bases numbered 1, after V lost 4 bases and J lost 1 base. The CDR3 spans 14 residues. CDR1 and CDR2 (germline): MNHEY, SVGAGI.

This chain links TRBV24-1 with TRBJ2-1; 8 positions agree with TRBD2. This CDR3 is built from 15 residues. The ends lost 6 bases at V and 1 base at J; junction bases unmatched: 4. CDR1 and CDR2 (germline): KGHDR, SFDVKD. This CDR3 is CATSRRGGSYNEQFF. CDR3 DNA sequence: TGTGCCACCAGTCGACGGGGGGGGTCCTACAATGAGCAGTTCTTC.

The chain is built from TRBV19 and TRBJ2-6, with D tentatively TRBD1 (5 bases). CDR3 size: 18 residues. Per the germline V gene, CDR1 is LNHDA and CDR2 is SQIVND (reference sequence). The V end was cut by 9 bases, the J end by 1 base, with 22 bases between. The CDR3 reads CASLSRRANPSGANVLTF. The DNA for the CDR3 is TGTGCCAGCCTCTCCCGCAGGGCCAACCCTTCTGGGGCCAACGTCCTGACTTTC.

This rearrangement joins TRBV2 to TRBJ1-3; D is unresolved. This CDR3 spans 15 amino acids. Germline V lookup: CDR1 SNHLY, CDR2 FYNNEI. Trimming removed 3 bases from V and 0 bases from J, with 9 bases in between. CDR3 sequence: CASSDRLGSGNTIYF. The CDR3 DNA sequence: TGTGCCAGCAGTGACAGGCTTGGCTCTGGAAACACCATATATTTT. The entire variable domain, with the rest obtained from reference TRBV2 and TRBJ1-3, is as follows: EPEVTQTPSHQVTQMGQEVILRCVPISNHLYFYWYRQILGQKVEFLVSFYNNEISEKSEIFDDQFSVERPDGSNFTLKIRSTKLEDSAMYFCASSDRLGSGNTIYFGEGSWLTVV.